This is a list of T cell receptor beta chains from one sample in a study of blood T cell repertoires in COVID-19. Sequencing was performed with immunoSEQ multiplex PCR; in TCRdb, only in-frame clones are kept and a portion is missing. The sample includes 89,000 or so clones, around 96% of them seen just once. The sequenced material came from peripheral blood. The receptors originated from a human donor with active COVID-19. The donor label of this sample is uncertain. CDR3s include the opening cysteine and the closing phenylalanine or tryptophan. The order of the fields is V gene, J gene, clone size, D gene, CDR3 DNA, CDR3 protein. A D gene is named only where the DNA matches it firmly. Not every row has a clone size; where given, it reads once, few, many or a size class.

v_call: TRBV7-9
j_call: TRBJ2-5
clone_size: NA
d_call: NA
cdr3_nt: TGTGCCAGCCGCTCGTCGGAGAAGACCCAGTACTTC
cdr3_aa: CASRSSEKTQYF

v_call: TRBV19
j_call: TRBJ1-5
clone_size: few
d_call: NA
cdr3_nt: TGTGCCAGTAGTGCACAGGGTGGCGGTCAGCCCCAGCATTTT
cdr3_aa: CASSAQGGGQPQHF

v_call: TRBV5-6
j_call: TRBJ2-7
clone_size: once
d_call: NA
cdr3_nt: TGTGCCAGCAGCTTGGGAGGGAGTTCGAGGGAGCAGTACTTC
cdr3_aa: CASSLGGSSREQYF

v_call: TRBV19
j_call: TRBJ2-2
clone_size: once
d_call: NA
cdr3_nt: TGTGCCAGTTCTCAACTTCAGGGTTTGGCCACCGGGGAGCTGTTTTTT
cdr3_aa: CASSQLQGLATGELFF

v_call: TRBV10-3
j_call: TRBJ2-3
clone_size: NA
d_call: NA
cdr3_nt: TGTGCCATCAGTGGGACGGGGAGCACAGATACGCAGTATTTT
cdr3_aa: CAISGTGSTDTQYF

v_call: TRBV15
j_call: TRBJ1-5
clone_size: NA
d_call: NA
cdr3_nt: TGTGCCACCTTGGTTCGTCGGGGGGCAGTGGATCGGCCCCAGCATTTT
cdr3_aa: CATLVRRGAVDRPQHF

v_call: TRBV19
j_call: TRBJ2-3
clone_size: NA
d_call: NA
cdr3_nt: TGTGCCAGTACCGCGGCCGGGGTATCCACAGATACGCAGTATTTT
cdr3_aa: CASTAAGVSTDTQYF

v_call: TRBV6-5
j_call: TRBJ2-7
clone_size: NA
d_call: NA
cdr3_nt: TGTGCCAGCAGTTACTCGAGCTTACAGGCCATTTACGAGCAGTACTTC
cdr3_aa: CASSYSSLQAIYEQYF

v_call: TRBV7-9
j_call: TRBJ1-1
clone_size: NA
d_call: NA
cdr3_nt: TGTGCCAGCAGCGATCTCGACCGGAGCACTGAAGCTTTCTTT
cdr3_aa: CASSDLDRSTEAFF

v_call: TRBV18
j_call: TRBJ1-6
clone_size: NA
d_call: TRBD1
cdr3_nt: TGTGCCAGCTCACCAACGGACAGGGGCATCTCACCCCTCCACTTT
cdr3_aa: CASSPTDRGISPLHF

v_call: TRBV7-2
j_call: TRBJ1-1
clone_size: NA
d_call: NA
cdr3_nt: TGTGCCAGCAGCATAAACAAACAGGGGAACACTGAAGCTTTCTTT
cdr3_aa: CASSINKQGNTEAFF

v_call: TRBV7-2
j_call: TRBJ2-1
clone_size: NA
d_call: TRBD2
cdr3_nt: TGTGCCAGCAGCTCAGGACTAGCGCCCAATGAGCAGTTCTTC
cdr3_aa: CASSSGLAPNEQFF

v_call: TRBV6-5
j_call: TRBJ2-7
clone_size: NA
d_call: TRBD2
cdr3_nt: TGTGCCAGCAGCCAGGCGGGGGGGGTCTTTGAGCAGTACTTC
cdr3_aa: CASSQAGGVFEQYF

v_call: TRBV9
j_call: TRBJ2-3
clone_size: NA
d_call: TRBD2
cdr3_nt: TGTGCCAGCAGCGCCGGACTAGCAGAGAGCACAGATACGCAGTATTTT
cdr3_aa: CASSAGLAESTDTQYF

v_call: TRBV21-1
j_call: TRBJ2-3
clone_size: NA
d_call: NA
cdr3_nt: TGTGCCAGCAGCAAAGCGCGCCGCAGCACAGATACGCAGTATTTT
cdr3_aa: CASSKARRSTDTQYF

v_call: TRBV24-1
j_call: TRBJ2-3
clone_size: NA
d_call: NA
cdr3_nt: TGTGCCACCAGTGAAGGGGCTCCTCTCACAGATACGCAGTATTTT
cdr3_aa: CATSEGAPLTDTQYF

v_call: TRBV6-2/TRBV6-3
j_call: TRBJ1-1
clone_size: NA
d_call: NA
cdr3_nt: TGTGCCAGCAGTTACCCGACCGAAACTAAACGGAGCAACACTGAAGCTTTCTTT
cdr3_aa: CASSYPTETKRSNTEAFF

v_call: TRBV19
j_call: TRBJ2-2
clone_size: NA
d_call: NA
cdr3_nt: TGTGCCAGTAGTTCAGGGTTGGAAACCGGGGAGCTGTTTTTT
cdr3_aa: CASSSGLETGELFF

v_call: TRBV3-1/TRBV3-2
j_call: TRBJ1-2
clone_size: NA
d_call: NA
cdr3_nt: TGTGCCAGCAGCCAAGTCTCACAGCGGGGCTACACCTTC
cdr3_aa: CASSQVSQRGYTF

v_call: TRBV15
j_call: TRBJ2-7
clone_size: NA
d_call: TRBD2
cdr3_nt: TGTGCCACCAGCAGATCACTAGCGGGGGGCCCCAGCTCCTACGAGCAGTACTTC
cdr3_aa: CATSRSLAGGPSSYEQYF

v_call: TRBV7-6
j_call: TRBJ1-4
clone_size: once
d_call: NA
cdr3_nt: TGTGCCAGCAGCTTAGCGTATGGTATAGCAACTAATGAAAAACTGTTTTTT
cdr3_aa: CASSLAYGIATNEKLFF

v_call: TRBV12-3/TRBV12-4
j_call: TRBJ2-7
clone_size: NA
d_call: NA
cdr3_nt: TGTGCCAGCAGTTTACAGGGTTACTACGAGCAGTACTTC
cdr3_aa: CASSLQGYYEQYF

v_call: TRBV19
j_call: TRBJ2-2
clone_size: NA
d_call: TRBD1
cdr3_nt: TGTGCCAGTAGTATCCCTTATTGGACAGGCACCACCGGGGAGCTGTTTTTT
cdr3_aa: CASSIPYWTGTTGELFF

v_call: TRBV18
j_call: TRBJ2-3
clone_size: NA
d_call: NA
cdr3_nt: TGTGCCAGCTCACCACCATATTCAGGGTTTGTCGCAGATACGCAGTATTTT
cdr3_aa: CASSPPYSGFVADTQYF

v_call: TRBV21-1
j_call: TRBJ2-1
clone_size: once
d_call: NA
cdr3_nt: TGTGCCAGCAACCAGGGGTTGGGGGAGCAGTTCTTC
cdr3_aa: CASNQGLGEQFF

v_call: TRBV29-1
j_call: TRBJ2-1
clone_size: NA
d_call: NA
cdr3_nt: TGCAGCGTTACAGGGTTTGAGCAGTTCTTC
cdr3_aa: CSVTGFEQFF

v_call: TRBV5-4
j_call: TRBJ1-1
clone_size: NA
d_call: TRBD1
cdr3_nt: TGTGCCAGCAGCTTGGGTGGCAGGGGGGTCGACACTGAAGCTTTCTTT
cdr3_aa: CASSLGGRGVDTEAFF

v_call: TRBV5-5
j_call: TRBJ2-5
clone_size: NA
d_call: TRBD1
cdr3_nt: TGTGCCAGCAGGCAGGGGGTCCAAGAGACCCAGTACTTC
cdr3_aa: CASRQGVQETQYF

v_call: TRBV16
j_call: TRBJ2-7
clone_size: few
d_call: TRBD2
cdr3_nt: TGTGCCAGCAGCCAACCTAGGACTAGCCCCACCTACGAGCAGTACTTC
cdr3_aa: CASSQPRTSPTYEQYF

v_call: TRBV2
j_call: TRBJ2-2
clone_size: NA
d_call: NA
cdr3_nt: TGTGCCAGCAGTGAAGTCGGGGGTGGCACCGGGGAGCTGTTTTTT
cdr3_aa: CASSEVGGGTGELFF

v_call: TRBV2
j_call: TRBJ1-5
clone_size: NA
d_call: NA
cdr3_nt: TGTGCCAGCGGAGAAAGGGGAGGCCGCAATCAGCCCCAGCATTTT
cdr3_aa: CASGERGGRNQPQHF

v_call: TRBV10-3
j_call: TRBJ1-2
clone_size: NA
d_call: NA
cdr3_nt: TGTGCCATCAGTGAGTCGTTGCAGGCTAACTATGGCTACACCTTC
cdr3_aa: CAISESLQANYGYTF

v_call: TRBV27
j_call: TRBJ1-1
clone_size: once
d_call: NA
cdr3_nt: TGTGCCAGCAGAGTCCGGGTCAGGAACACTGAAGCTTTCTTT
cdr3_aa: CASRVRVRNTEAFF

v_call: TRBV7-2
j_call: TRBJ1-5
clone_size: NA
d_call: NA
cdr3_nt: TGTGCCAGCAGCTTAGTGGCGACCGGGAGTCAGCCCCAGCATTTT
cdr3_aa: CASSLVATGSQPQHF

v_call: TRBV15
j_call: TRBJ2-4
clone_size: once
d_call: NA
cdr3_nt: TGTGCCACCAGCAGGGATAAGGTGGAGGCCAAAAACATTCAGTACTTC
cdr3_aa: CATSRDKVEAKNIQYF

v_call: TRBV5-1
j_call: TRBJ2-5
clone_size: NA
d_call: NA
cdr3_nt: TGCGCCAGCAGCCCGGGCACCGTGGGGCTCCAAGAGACCCAGTACTTC
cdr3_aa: CASSPGTVGLQETQYF

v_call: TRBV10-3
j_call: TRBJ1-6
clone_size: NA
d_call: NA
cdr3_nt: TGTGCCATCAGGGACAGTTCGAATTCACCCCTCCACTTT
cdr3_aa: CAIRDSSNSPLHF

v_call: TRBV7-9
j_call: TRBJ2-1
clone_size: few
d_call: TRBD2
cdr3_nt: TGTGCCAGCAGCGGGGGACTAACCTACAATGAGCAGTTCTTC
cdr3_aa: CASSGGLTYNEQFF

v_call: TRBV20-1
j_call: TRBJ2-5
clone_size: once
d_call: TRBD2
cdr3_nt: TGCAGTGCTAGTACTAGCGGACCTTTGGTGGCCCAGTACTTC
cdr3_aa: CSASTSGPLVAQYF

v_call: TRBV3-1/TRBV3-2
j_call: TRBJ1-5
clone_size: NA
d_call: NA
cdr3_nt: TGTGCCAGCAGCTTGCGCTCCAATCAGCCCCAGCATTTT
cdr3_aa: CASSLRSNQPQHF

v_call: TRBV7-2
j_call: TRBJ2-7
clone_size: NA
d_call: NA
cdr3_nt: TGTGCCAGCAGCTTAGAAAGTAGGGGTGGGTACGAGCAGTACTTC
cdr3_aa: CASSLESRGGYEQYF

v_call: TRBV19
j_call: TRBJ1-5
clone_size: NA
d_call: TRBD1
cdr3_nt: TGTGCCAGTAATAAACCGGGACAGGGCTTCAATCAGCCCCAGCATTTT
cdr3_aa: CASNKPGQGFNQPQHF

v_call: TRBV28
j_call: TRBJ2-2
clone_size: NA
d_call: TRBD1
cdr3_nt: TGTGCCAGCAGTTCAGGGGGCACCGGGGAGCTGTTTTTT
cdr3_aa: CASSSGGTGELFF

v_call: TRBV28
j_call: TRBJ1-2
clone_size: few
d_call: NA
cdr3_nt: TGTGCCAGCAGTTTACCAGTCTGGGGCTACACCTTC
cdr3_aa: CASSLPVWGYTF

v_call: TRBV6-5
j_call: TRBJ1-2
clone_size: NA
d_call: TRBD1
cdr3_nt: TGTGCCAGCAGGGACAGGGTCAATGGCTACACCTTC
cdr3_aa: CASRDRVNGYTF

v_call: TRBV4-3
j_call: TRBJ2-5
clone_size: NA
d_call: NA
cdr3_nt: TGCGCCAGCAACCCCTACAGCGGAATTCAAGAGACCCAGTACTTC
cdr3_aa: CASNPYSGIQETQYF

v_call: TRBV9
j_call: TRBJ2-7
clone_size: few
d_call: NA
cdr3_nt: TGTGCCAGCAGCCTCTCTGACAGAGACTACGAGCAGTACTTC
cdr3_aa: CASSLSDRDYEQYF

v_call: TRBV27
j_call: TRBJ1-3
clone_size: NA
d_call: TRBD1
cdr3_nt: TGTGCCAGTGGGACAGGGGCCGCTGGAAACACCATATATTTT
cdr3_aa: CASGTGAAGNTIYF

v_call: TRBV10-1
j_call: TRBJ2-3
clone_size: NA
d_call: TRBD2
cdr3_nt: TGCGCCAGCAGCGCCCGTTTTGGCGGGGGGAAGACCACAGATACGCAGTATTTT
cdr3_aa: CASSARFGGGKTTDTQYF

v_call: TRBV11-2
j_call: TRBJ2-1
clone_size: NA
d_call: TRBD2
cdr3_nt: TGTGCCAGCAGCCCGCTACCGGGACTAGCATTCTTC
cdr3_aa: CASSPLPGLAFF

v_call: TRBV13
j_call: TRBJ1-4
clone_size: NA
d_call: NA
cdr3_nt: TGTGCCAGCAGCCAACAGGGAACAACTAATGAAAAACTGTTTTTT
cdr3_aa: CASSQQGTTNEKLFF